This TCR beta chain derives from a study of identical twins. TCRdb fed the 5' RACE reads into MiXCR, producing one record per CDR3 protein. Seen here are a few hundred thousand distinct CDR3 sequences, 12% to 15% observed once, and the top ten hold 0.35% to 0.45%. Germline loops: CDR1 DFQATT, CDR2 SNEGSKA (reference sequence). This CDR3 is built from 12 residues. V dropped 8 bases and J dropped 8 bases, with 15 bases sitting between them. The same sample was also used in a study of yellow fever vaccine responses in identical twins.

The specimen sequenced was CD4+ T cells sorted from blood. The chain carries TRBV20-1 and TRBJ1-4, with D perhaps matching TRBD1 (5 bases). This receptor was obtained from a woman under 30 in good health. The CDR3 reads CSPAGHQEKLFF. CDR3 bases: TGCAGTCCGGCAGGACATCAGGAAAAACTGTTTTTT.